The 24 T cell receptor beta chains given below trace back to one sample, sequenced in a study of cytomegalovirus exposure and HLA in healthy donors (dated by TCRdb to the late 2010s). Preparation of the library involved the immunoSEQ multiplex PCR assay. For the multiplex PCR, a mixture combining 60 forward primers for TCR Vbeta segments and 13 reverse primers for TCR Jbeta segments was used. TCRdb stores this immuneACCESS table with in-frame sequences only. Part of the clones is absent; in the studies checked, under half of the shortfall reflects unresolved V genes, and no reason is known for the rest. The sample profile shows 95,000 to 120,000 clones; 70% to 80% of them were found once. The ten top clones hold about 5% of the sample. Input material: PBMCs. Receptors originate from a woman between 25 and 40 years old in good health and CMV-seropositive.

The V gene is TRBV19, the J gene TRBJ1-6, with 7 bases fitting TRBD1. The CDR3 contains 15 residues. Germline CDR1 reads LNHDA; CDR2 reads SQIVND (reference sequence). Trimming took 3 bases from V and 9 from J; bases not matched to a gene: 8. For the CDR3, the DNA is TGTGCCAGTAGTATCCAGGGGGAGAGGGGTTCACCCCTCCACTTT. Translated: CASSIQGERGSPLHF.

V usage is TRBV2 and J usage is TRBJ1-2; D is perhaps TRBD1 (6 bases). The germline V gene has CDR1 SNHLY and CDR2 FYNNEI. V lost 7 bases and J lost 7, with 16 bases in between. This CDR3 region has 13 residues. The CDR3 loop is CASNQGFSSGYTF. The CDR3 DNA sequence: TGTGCCAGCAATCAGGGGTTCTCTTCTGGCTACACCTTC.

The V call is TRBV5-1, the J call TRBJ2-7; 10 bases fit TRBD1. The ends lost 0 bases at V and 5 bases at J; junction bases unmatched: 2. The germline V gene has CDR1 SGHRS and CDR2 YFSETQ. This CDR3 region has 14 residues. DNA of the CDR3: TGCGCCAGCAGCTTGGCCGGGACAGGGGACGAGCAGTACTTC. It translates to CASSLAGTGDEQYF.

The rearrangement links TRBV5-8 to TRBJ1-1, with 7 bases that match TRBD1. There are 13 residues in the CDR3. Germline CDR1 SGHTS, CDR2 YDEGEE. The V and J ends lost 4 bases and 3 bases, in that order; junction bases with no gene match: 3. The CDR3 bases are TGTGCCAGCAGCCACAGGGGATACACTGAAGCTTTCTTT. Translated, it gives CASSHRGYTEAFF.

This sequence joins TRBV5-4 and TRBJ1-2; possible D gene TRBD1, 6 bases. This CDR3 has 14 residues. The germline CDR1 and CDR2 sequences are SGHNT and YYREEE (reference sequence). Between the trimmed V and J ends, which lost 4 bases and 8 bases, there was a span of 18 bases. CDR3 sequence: CASSPLGGFEGYTF. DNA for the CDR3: TGTGCCAGCAGCCCTCTAGGGGGTTTCGAAGGCTACACCTTC.

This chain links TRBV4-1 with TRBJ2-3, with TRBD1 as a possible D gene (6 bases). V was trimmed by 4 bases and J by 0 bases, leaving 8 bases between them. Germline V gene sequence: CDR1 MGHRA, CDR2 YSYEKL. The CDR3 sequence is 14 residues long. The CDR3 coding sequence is TGCGCCAGCAGCCGGACAGTTAGCACAGATACGCAGTATTTT. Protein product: CASSRTVSTDTQYF.

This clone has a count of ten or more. The CDR3 loop reads CASSAQGTTDTQYF. The CDR3 region has the DNA TGTGCCAGCAGCGCACAGGGGACGACAGATACGCAGTATTTT. The chain uses TRBV6-4 and TRBJ2-3; 7 bases are shared with TRBD1. The CDR3 is 14 amino acids. The J segment lost 3 bases and the V segment lost 6 bases, leaving 6 bases of the junction unmatched. The germline V gene has CDR1 MRHNA and CDR2 SNTAGT.

For the CDR3, the DNA is TGCGCCAGCAGCACCGGGACAGCGAACAATGAGCAGTTCTTC. Amino acid sequence: CASSTGTANNEQFF. V usage is TRBV5-1 and J usage is TRBJ2-1; TRBD1 aligns across 7 bases. V lost 4 bases and J lost 5; bases outside the gene matches: 6. Germline loops: CDR1 SGHRS, CDR2 YFSETQ. The CDR3 sequence is 14 residues long.

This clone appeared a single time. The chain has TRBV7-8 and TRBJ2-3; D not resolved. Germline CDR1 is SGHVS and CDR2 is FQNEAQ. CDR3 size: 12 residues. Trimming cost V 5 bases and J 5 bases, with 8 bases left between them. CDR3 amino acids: CASSAYGDTQYF. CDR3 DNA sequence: TGTGCCAGCAGCGCGTATGGAGATACGCAGTATTTT. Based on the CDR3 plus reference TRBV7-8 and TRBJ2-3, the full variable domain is GAGVSQSPRYKVAKRGQDVALRCDPISGHVSLFWYQQALGQGPEFLTYFQNEAQLDKSGLPSDRFFAERPEGSVSTLKIQRTQQEDSAVYLCASSAYGDTQYFGPGTRLTVL.

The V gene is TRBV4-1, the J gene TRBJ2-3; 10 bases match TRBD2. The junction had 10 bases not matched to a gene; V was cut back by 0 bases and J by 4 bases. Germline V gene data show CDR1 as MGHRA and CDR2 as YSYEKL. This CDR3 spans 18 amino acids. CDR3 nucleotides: TGCGCCAGCAGCCAAGATTTAGGGACTAGCGATCAGGCAGATACGCAGTATTTT. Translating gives CASSQDLGTSDQADTQYF.

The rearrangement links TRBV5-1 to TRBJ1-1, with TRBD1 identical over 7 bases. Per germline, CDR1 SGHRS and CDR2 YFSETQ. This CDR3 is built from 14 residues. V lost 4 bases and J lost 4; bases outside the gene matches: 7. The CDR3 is CASSMEGAGTEAFF. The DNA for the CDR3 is TGCGCCAGCAGCATGGAGGGGGCAGGCACTGAAGCTTTCTTT.

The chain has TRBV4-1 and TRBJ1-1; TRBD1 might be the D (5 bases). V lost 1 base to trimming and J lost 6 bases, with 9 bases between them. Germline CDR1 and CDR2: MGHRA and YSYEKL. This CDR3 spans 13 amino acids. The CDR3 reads CASSQGGVPEAFF. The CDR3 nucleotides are TGCGCCAGCAGCCAAGGGGGCGTGCCTGAAGCTTTCTTT.

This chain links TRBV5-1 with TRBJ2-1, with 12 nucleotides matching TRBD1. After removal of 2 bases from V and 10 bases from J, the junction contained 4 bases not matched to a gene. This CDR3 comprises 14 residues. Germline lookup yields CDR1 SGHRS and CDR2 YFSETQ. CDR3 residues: CASSLGTGGVEQFF. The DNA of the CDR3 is TGCGCCAGCAGCTTAGGGACAGGGGGCGTAGAGCAGTTCTTC.

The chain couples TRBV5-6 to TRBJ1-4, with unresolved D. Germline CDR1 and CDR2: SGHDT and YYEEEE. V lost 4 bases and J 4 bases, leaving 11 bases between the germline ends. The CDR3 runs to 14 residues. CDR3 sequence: CASSVDRVNEKLFF. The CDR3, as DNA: TGTGCCAGCAGCGTGGACCGAGTTAATGAAAAACTGTTTTTT.

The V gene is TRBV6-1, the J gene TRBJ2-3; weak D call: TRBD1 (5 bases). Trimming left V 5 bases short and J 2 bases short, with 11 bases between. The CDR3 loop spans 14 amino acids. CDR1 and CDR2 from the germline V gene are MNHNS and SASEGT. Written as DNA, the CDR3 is TGTGCCAGCAGTCTCAGGGATAACACAGATACGCAGTATTTT. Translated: CASSLRDNTDTQYF.

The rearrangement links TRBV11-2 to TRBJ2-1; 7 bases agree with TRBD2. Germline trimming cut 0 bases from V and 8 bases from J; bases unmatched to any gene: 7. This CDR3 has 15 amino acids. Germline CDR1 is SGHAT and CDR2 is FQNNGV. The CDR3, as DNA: TGTGCCAGCAGCTTAGACCCCCGGGGGGTCGATGAGCAGTTCTTC. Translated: CASSLDPRGVDEQFF. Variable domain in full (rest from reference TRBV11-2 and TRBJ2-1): EAGVAQSPRYKIIEKRQSVAFWCNPISGHATLYWYQQILGQGPKLLIQFQNNGVVDDSQLPKDRFSAERLKGVDSTLKIQPAKLEDSAVYLCASSLDPRGVDEQFFGPGTRLTVL.

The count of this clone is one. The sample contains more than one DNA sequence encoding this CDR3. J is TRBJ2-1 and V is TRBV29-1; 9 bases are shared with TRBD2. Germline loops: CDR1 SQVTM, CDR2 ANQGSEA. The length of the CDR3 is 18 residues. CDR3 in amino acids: CSLRRGPLAGGPPNEQFF. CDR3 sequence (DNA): TGCAGTCTGAGACGGGGGCCGCTGGCGGGAGGGCCACCCAATGAGCAGTTCTTC.

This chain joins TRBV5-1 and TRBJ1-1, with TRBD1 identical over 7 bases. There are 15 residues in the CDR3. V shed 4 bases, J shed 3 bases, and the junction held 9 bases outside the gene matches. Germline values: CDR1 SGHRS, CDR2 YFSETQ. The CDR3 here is CASSPQQGLDTEAFF. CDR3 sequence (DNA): TGCGCCAGCAGCCCCCAACAGGGGTTGGACACTGAAGCTTTCTTT.

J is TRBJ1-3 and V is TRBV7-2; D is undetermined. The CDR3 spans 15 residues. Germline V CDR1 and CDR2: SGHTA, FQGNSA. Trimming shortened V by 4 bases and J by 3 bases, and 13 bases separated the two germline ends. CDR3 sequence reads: CASSSQAVFGNTIYF. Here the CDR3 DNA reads TGTGCCAGCAGCTCCCAGGCTGTTTTTGGAAACACCATATATTTT.

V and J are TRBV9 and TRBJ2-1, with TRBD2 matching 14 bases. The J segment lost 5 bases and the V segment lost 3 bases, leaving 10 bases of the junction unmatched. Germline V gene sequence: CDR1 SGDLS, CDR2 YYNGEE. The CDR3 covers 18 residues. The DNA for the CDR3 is TGTGCCAGCAGCGCAGGACTAGCGGGAGGATTTTGGGACAATGAGCAGTTCTTC. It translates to CASSAGLAGGFWDNEQFF.

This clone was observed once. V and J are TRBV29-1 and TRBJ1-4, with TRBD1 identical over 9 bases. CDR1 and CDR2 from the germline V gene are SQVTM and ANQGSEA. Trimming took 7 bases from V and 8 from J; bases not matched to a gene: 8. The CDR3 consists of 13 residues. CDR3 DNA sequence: TGCAGCGGGAAGACAGGGGGACTCGAAAAACTGTTTTTT. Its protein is CSGKTGGLEKLFF.

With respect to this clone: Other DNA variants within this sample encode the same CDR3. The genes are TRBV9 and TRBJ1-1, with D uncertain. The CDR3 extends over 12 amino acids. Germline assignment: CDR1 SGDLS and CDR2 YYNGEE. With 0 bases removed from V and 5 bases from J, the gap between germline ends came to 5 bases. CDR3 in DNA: TGTGCCAGCAGCGTAGGTGAGACTGAAGCTTTCTTT. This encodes CASSVGETEAFF.

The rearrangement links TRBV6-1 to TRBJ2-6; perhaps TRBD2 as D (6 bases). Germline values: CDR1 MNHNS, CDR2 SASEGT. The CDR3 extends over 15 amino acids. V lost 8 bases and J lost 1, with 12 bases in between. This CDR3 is CASDRGLSGANVLTF. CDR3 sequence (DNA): TGTGCCAGCGATAGGGGACTGTCTGGGGCCAACGTCCTGACTTTC.

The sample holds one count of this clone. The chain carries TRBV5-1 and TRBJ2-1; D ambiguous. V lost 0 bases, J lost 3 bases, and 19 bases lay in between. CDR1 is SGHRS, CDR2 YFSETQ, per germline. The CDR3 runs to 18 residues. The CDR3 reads CASSLGFLNPLSYNEQFF. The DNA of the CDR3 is TGCGCCAGCAGCTTGGGATTTCTGAATCCCCTCAGCTACAATGAGCAGTTCTTC.